This TCR beta chain was captured in a study of regulatory T cells in long-lasting Graves disease. Broader study findings: Persistent disease samples used TRBV28, TRBJ1-2 and TRBJ2-5 preferentially.

The time point is: newly diagnosed GD, antithyroid drugs for less than 3 months. Generation of the TCR library employed RNA extracted from PBMCs. CDR3 length: 14 amino acids. CDR3-region Arm-PCR and iRepertoire HTBI primers produced the TCR beta libraries. TCRdb ran MiXCR on the multiplex PCR reads and lists one entry per CDR3 protein. The sample contains approximately 490,000 distinct CDR3 sequences, 15% to 20% of which appear only once. Turning to this clonotype: Its antigen is unidentified. Mismatch with germline at one junction end may stem from a read error.

Separately, the same data were catalogued under a study of T cells in Graves' hyperthyroidism and ophthalmopathy. That paper notes: A set of HTBI primers served as the primers for a first-round RT-PCR of the TCR CDR3.

This clonotype originated in a man aged 40-50 years with Graves disease. The material was peripheral blood mononuclear cells (PBMCs), obtained at new diagnosis, from a patient treated with antithyroid drugs. This chain connects TRBV12-3 or TRBV12-4 to TRBJ2-7; maybe TRBD2 (6 bases). The CDR3 DNA is TGTGTCAGCAGCCCCCGACGGGGGAAGTACGAGCAGTACTTC. Amino acid sequence: CVSSPRRGKYEQYF.